This TCR beta chain originates from a study of glioma-infiltrating T cells. Looking at the study overall: Glioma patients had dexamethasone for six or fewer days before surgery.

The iRepertoire nested amplicon-rescue multiplex PCR amplified TCR alpha and beta CDR3s from RNA. Each CDR3 protein gets one entry after TCRdb re-called the multiplex PCR reads with MiXCR. The data hold roughly 350,000 distinct CDR3 sequences, with 41% observed a single time. Whole-study findings and limits: A blood CDR3 motif signature was depleted in highly divergent patients. Tissue-blood divergence was below expectation in non-neoplastic patients, above in gliomas.

As regards this clonotype: What it binds is unknown.

The germline CDR1 and CDR2 sequences are MDHEN and SYDVKM. This CDR3 contains 17 residues. Unmatched junction bases numbered 13, after V lost 4 bases and J lost 4 bases. Material for sequencing was glioma tissue, nonneoplastic brain tissue, or PBMCs (not recorded which). The origin of this receptor is a human donor with low-grade glioma or glioblastoma, undergoing nonglioma brain surgery, or in good health (not recorded which). The chain employs TRBV28 and TRBJ2-3; 8 positions agree with TRBD2. The CDR3 nucleotides read TGTGCCAGCAGTTCCTCCCCAGCGGGAGAGGTATCAGATACGCAGTATTTT. This gives the protein CASSSSPAGEVSDTQYF.